This record concerns one T cell receptor (beta chain) sequence. Its antigen is as yet unknown. These data are taken from a study of T-cell memory formation after mild COVID-19. Study context: TCR clusters showed largely donor specificity.

Study-level points and caveats: The finding that pre-infection memory included some responding clones suggested that cross-reactive memory joined. While clones contracting from day 15 to 85 were balanced between CD4 and CD8, later expanders leaned CD4+.

5'RACE with constant-segment primers built TCRalpha and TCRbeta cDNA libraries with UMIs. MiXCR, applied by TCRdb to the 5' RACE reads, yields one record per CDR3 protein. Found here are 280,000 or so distinct CDR3 sequences, approximately 19% of them singletons; the top ten hold about 21%. The CDR3 is 13 residues long. Between the trimmed V and J ends, which lost 5 bases and 8 bases, there was a span of 16 bases. The V gene's germline CDR1 is SGHRS and CDR2 YFSETQ. Sequences were obtained from PBMCs or a T cell subset sorted from them (not recorded which). The chain carries TRBV5-1 and TRBJ1-2; the D is unclear. This receptor was taken from a man between 18 and 29 years old who had mild COVID-19 (a few samples of this study predate the infection). Cell type and time point are not known. This CDR3 is CASRLSSRWGYTF. The CDR3 DNA is TGCGCCAGCAGACTGTCGTCCCGGTGGGGCTACACCTTC.